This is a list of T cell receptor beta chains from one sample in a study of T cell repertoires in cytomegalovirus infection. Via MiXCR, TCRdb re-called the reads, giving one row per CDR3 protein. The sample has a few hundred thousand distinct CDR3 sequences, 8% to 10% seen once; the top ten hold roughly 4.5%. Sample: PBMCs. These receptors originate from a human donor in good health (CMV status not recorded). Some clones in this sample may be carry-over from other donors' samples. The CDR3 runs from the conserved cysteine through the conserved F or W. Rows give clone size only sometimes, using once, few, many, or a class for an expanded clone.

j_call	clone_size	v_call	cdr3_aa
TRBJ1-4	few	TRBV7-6	CASSLRTNEKLFF
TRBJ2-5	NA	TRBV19	CASSIISGDQETQYF
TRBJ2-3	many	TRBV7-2	CASSKGSAGTARASTDTQYF
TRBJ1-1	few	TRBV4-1	CASSQEDRNFPEAFF
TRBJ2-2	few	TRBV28	CASSYWGSLDTGELFF
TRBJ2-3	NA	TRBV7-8	CASRIQPASTDTQYF
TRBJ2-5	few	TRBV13	CASSLGLSGDQYF
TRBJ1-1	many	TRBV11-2	CASSLERGLAGNTEAFF
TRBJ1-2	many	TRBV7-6	CASSLTDGSNYGYTF
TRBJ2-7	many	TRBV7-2	CASSPRLSYEQYF
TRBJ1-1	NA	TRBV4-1	CASSQALTHTEAFF
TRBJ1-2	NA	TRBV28	CASSLTGAIGGYTF
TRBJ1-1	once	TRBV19	CASSNKATRAFF
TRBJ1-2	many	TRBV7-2	CASSSRGQGLRDGYTF
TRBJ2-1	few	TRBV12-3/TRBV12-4	CASRGTSGGGSYNEQFF
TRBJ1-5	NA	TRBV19	CASSIGRQPQHF
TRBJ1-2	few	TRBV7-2	CASSLYRDPYGYTF
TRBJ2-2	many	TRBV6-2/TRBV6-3	CASSYLLSGGGLGNTGELFF
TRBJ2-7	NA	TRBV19	CASSNNDRGTQYF
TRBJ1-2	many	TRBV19	CATLGLGYTF
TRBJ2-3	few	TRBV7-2	CASSSRSLAGVDTQYF
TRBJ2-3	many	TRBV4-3	CASSQQLTSGLTDTQYF
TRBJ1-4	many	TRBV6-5	CASRTGTIEKLFF
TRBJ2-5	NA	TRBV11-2	CASSWGDGRGETQYF
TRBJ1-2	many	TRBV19	CASSMGTGQRGYTF
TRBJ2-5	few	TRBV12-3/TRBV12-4	CATILVRGLEVTQYF
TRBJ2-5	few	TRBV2	CARQGSRETQYF
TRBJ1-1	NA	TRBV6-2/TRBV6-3	CASSAQGYTEAFF
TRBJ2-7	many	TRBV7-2	CASSGAAYEQYF
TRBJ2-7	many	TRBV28	CASSLAVSSYEQYF
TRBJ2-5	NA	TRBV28	CASSPPLGIVGQETQYF
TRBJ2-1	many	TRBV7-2	CASSLNRGPVNEQFF
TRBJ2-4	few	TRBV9	CASSADRDPLYF
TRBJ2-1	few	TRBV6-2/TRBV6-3	CASSGAKYSYNEQFF
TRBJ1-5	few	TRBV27	CASKTGISSNQPQHF
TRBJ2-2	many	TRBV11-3	CASSLDGPNTGELFF
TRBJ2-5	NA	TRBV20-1	CSADGLGAETQYF
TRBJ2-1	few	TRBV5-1	CASSPLASGNYNEQFF
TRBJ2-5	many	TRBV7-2	CASSLGSGLAVRGTQYF
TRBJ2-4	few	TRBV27	CASSPGWGIQYF
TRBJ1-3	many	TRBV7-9	CASSIQGASGNTIYF
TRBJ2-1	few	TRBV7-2	CASSLSRGPGRRSHNEQFF
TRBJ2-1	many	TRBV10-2	CASRGLYNEQFF
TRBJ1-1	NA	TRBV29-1	CSVEGDPANTEAFF
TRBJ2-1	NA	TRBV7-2	CASSPPRLAYEQFF
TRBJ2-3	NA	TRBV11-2	CASSPGASGTQYF
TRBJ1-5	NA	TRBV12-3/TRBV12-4	CASSGGQTSNQPQHF
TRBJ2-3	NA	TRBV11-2	CASTLAGSTDTQYF
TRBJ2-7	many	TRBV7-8	CASSQRGNSYEQYF
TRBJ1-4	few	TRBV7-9	CASSFGRATNEKLFF
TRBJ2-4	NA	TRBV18	CASSPQQGMGTKNIQYF
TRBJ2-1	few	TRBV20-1	CSARVLAGVLYNEQFF